The clone carrying this T cell receptor (beta chain) came up a few times. Antigen unknown. This entry comes from a study of shared clonotypes between healthy human individuals. Study-wide results and caveats: Among the subsets, naive ones generally showed larger estimated richness than memory ones.

The table came from immunoSEQ multiplex PCR; TCRdb's copy has only in-frame clones and leaves some out. The profile shows about 1.1 million clones, 78% of them singletons. The V gene lost 3 bases and the J gene lost 7 bases, with 11 bases spanning the gap. CDR1 and CDR2 (germline): SGHNT, YENEEA. This CDR3 is built from 13 residues. The rearrangement uses TRBV11-3 and TRBJ2-3, with TRBD2 as a possible D gene (5 bases). Sample: memory CD4+ T cells from PBMCs. Stated subset: CD45RA-negative fraction. The receptor was isolated from a man younger than 35 in good health. Some clones in this sample may be carry-over from other donors' samples. CDR3 in amino acids: CASSFEGAHTQYF. The CDR3 DNA reads TGTGCCAGCAGCTTTGAGGGAGCGCATACGCAGTATTTT.